This T cell receptor (beta chain) came from a study of T cell responses to AZD1222 COVID-19 vaccine. Notes on the study in general: All repertoire sampling was performed exclusively after the peak T cell response. Nearly half of spike-specific TCRs reportedly target variant regions that are unmutated in the B.1.351 and B.1.1.7 variants. A rise in Spike-specific TCR breadth and depth followed two AZD1222 doses.

Assay used: immunoSEQ multiplex PCR; TCRdb lists only in-frame clones, some missing. The sample holds 120,000 or so clones, approximately 89% seen once. Remarks on this clone: Its antigen is as yet unknown.

V lost 3 bases and J lost 7, with 10 bases in between. This CDR3 is 14 amino acids long. CDR1 and CDR2 from the germline V gene are MDHEN and SYDVKM. The TCR comes from an adult in good health. The rearrangement joins TRBV28 to TRBJ1-6; D not resolved. This specimen consisted of peripheral blood, obtained on day 0 of AZD1222 vaccination. In nucleotides, the CDR3 is TGTGCCAGCAGTTTTAAGGGTTTCAATTCACCCCTCCACTTT. Residues: CASSFKGFNSPLHF.